The rows below give T cell receptor beta chains drawn from one sample of a study of cytomegalovirus exposure and HLA in healthy donors. Profiled with immunoSEQ multiplex PCR; TCRdb holds only in-frame clones, not every one. The specimen's table records approximately 180,000 clones. The sequencing sample was made of PBMCs. The receptors derive from a man in his thirties or forties in good health and CMV-seronegative. Each CDR3 is given with its conserved first and last residue. A D gene is named only where the DNA matches it firmly.

D gene	V gene	J gene	CDR3 protein	CDR3 DNA
-	TRBV5-4	TRBJ1-2	CASSPGGNYGYTF	TGTGCCAGCAGCCCCGGTGGTAACTATGGCTACACCTTC
-	TRBV28	TRBJ1-5	CASSPRAGGDQPQHF	TGTGCCAGCAGTCCGAGGGCAGGAGGAGATCAGCCCCAGCATTTT
-	TRBV27	TRBJ1-1	CASSRSALVVKTEAFF	TGTGCGTCCAGCAGGTCAGCCCTTGTTGTAAAGACTGAAGCTTTCTTT
-	TRBV19	TRBJ1-4	CASSPPGGAGDEKLFF	TGTGCCAGTAGTCCCCCGGGGGGCGCTGGGGATGAAAAACTGTTTTTT
TRBD1	TRBV19	TRBJ2-7	CASSPGQGAHEQYF	TGTGCCAGTAGTCCGGGACAGGGCGCCCACGAGCAGTACTTC
TRBD1	TRBV19	TRBJ2-2	CASSTGGYLRTGELFF	TGTGCCAGTAGCACAGGGGGCTACCTCCGCACCGGGGAGCTGTTTTTT
-	TRBV11-2	TRBJ1-1	CASSLTGRRGTEAFF	TGTGCCAGCAGCTTAACGGGCCGCAGGGGAACTGAAGCTTTCTTT
-	TRBV7-2	TRBJ1-5	CASSFGGHMYQPQHF	TGTGCCAGCAGCTTCGGGGGGCATATGTATCAGCCCCAGCATTTT
TRBD2	TRBV5-1	TRBJ2-7	CASSLTSGEGYEQYF	TGCGCCAGCAGCTTGACTAGCGGGGAAGGGTACGAGCAGTACTTC
TRBD2	TRBV9	TRBJ2-3	CASSEPGLADTDTQYF	TGTGCCAGCAGCGAACCGGGACTAGCGGACACAGATACGCAGTATTTT
TRBD1	TRBV10-2	TRBJ2-4	CASSESSGTGVYF	TGCGCCAGCAGTGAGAGCTCGGGGACAGGTGTGTACTTC
TRBD1	TRBV2	TRBJ1-5	CASSSTGDDQPQHF	TGTGCCAGCAGTTCTACAGGGGATGATCAGCCCCAGCATTTT
TRBD1	TRBV28	TRBJ1-4	CASSSLDRGQEKLFF	TGTGCCAGCAGTTCCTTAGACAGGGGGCAAGAAAAACTGTTTTTT
-	TRBV11-3	TRBJ2-3	CASSLVMGASSTDTQYF	TGTGCCAGCAGCTTAGTTATGGGGGCGTCTAGCACAGATACGCAGTATTTT
-	TRBV7-6	TRBJ2-2	CASSLVSGAVTKGTGELFF	TGTGCCAGCAGCTTAGTGAGTGGGGCAGTCACCAAGGGCACCGGGGAGCTGTTTTTT
-	TRBV5-4	TRBJ2-3	CASSLWSGFSTDTQYF	TGTGCCAGCAGCTTGTGGTCAGGGTTTAGCACAGATACGCAGTATTTT
TRBD1	TRBV19	TRBJ1-2	CASSIDRSPGTGEFPPIYGYTF	TGTGCCAGTAGTATAGACCGTAGTCCCGGGACAGGGGAGTTTCCGCCTATCTATGGCTACACCTTC
-	TRBV18	TRBJ1-6	CASSPHPSGNSPLHF	TGTGCCAGCTCACCACACCCCTCGGGGAATTCACCCCTCCACTTT
-	TRBV29-1	TRBJ2-5	CSATGSQETQYF	TGCAGCGCGACCGGGTCCCAAGAGACCCAGTACTTC
TRBD2	TRBV5-4	TRBJ2-5	CASSYLGTSGSGQETQYF	TGTGCCAGCAGCTATCTGGGGACTAGCGGGAGTGGGCAAGAGACCCAGTACTTC
TRBD2	TRBV7-9	TRBJ2-1	CASSSYSGSYNEQFF	TGTGCCAGCAGCTCCTATAGCGGGAGTTACAATGAGCAGTTCTTC
TRBD1	TRBV4-3	TRBJ1-6	CASSHRGTGVGPLHF	TGCGCCAGCAGCCATCGCGGGACAGGGGTGGGCCCCCTCCACTTT
TRBD1	TRBV19	TRBJ2-3	CASSIDEGQITSTDTQYF	TGTGCCAGTAGTATAGATGAGGGACAGATTACTAGCACAGATACGCAGTATTTT
TRBD2	TRBV30	TRBJ2-5	CAWVGLAGNQETQYF	TGTGCCTGGGTCGGACTAGCGGGGAACCAAGAGACCCAGTACTTC
TRBD1	TRBV5-6	TRBJ1-1	CASSFRGRGRAEAFF	TGTGCCAGCAGCTTTAGAGGCAGGGGGCGTGCTGAAGCTTTCTTT
-	TRBV19	TRBJ2-3	CASSTSLGTDTQYF	TGTGCCAGTAGTACCAGTCTTGGCACAGATACGCAGTATTTT
TRBD1	TRBV6-4	TRBJ2-1	CASSVDRGVQFF	TGTGCCAGCAGTGTTGACAGGGGCGTGCAGTTCTTC
-	TRBV19	TRBJ2-4	CASSIDSAKNIQYF	TGTGCCAGTAGTATTGACAGTGCCAAAAACATTCAGTACTTC
TRBD1	TRBV28	TRBJ2-5	CASSYSGGPETQYF	TGTGCCAGCAGTTACTCAGGGGGCCCCGAGACCCAGTACTTC
TRBD1	TRBV13	TRBJ1-2	CASSLGGRGRRGYTF	TGTGCCAGCAGCTTAGGGGGCAGGGGGCGCCGGGGCTACACCTTC